A selection of T cell receptor beta chains follows, all from one sample in a study of tumor-infiltrating lymphocytes in localized non-small cell lung cancer. The table came from immunoSEQ multiplex PCR; TCRdb's copy has only in-frame clones and leaves some out. The table records 15,000 to 20,000 clones, around 72% of them present only once. The material sequenced was lung tumor tissue. Every receptor here comes from a human donor with non-small cell lung cancer. The CDR3 runs from the conserved cysteine through the conserved F or W. A D gene is named only where the DNA matches it firmly. Some rows mark clone size as missing; the rest say once, few, many or name a class of expanded clone.

v_call	j_call	d_call	clone_size	cdr3_nt	cdr3_aa
TRBV9	TRBJ2-3	.	.	TGTGCCAGCAGCCCTGGGTCAGGGGTCAGCACAGATACGCAGTATTTT	CASSPGSGVSTDTQYF
TRBV10-1	TRBJ2-7	.	few	TGCGCCAGCAGTCCGGGGGCTAGCGGCGAGCAGTACTTC	CASSPGASGEQYF
TRBV19	TRBJ2-3	.	.	TGTGCCAGTAGTATCGGATCAACCAGATCAAGCCGACCCACAGATACGCAGTATTTT	CASSIGSTRSSRPTDTQYF
TRBV19	TRBJ2-2	.	.	TGTGCCAGTAGTAAATCGGACTTCAACACCGGGGAGCTGTTTTTT	CASSKSDFNTGELFF
TRBV7-9	TRBJ2-5	TRBD1	.	TGTGCCAGCAGCTTTGTAGACAGGGCCCAAGAGACCCAGTACTTC	CASSFVDRAQETQYF
TRBV5-5	TRBJ1-1	TRBD1	.	TGTGCCAGCAGCTTCACCCCTCCTAGACAGGGAACTGAAGCTTTCTTT	CASSFTPPRQGTEAFF
TRBV28	TRBJ1-4	TRBD1	once	TGTGCCAGCTTGCAGGGGGGTGAAAAACTGTTTTTT	CASLQGGEKLFF
TRBV2	TRBJ2-3	TRBD1	.	TGTGCCAGTACCCTGACAGGGGTTGGGACAGATACGCAGTATTTT	CASTLTGVGTDTQYF
TRBV19	TRBJ1-2	.	.	TGTGCCAGTAGTAATCGAGGGGCCACCTCCTATGGCTACACCTTC	CASSNRGATSYGYTF
TRBV30	TRBJ1-5	TRBD1	.	TGTGCCTGGGGGACAGGGGTAGGAAATCAGCCCCAGCATTTT	CAWGTGVGNQPQHF
TRBV18	TRBJ1-1	.	few	TGTGCCAGCTCACTACAGGGAAGGACTGAAGCTTTCTTT	CASSLQGRTEAFF
TRBV27	TRBJ2-7	.	.	TGTGCCAGCAGTAGTTACGAGCAGTACTTC	CASSSYEQYF
TRBV19	TRBJ2-5	TRBD1	.	TGTGCCAGTAGTATTGGACAGGGGAGAGAGACCCAGTACTTC	CASSIGQGRETQYF
TRBV6-1	TRBJ2-5	.	.	TGTGCCAGCAGCAGGGATCGGGAAGAGACCCAGTACTTC	CASSRDREETQYF
TRBV7-9	TRBJ1-6	.	.	TGTGCCAGCAGCTCGTCTCAGGTTCATAATTCACCCCTCCACTTT	CASSSSQVHNSPLHF
TRBV7-2	TRBJ2-1	.	.	TGTGCCAGCAGCTTAGTACTAAAGGAGGAGTTCTTC	CASSLVLKEEFF
TRBV13	TRBJ1-1	.	few	TGTGCCAGCAGCCCGGAGTTCGCCACTGAAGCTTTCTTT	CASSPEFATEAFF
TRBV27	TRBJ1-3	.	.	TGTGCCAGCAGTTTATCGGACACTGGAAACACCATATATTTT	CASSLSDTGNTIYF
TRBV5-1	TRBJ2-7	TRBD2	once	TGCGCCAGCAGCTTGCTTGGGAGGGCCCCCCCCTACGAGCAGTACTTC	CASSLLGRAPPYEQYF
TRBV18	TRBJ2-3	.	.	TGTGCCAGCTCACCACCGGTGGCTCGAGGCACAGATACGCAGTATTTT	CASSPPVARGTDTQYF
TRBV19	TRBJ1-5	.	.	TGTGCCAGTAGTATTGAGCAGGGGAATCAGCCCCAGCATTTT	CASSIEQGNQPQHF
TRBV7-2	TRBJ1-4	TRBD1	.	TGTGCCAGCAGCCGGACAGGGCTAAAACTGTTTTTT	CASSRTGLKLFF
TRBV10-3	TRBJ2-7	TRBD1	.	TGTGCCATCAGTGGGGGACAGGTTAAATCCTACGAGCAGTACTTC	CAISGGQVKSYEQYF
TRBV19	TRBJ1-1	TRBD1	few	TGTGCCACTGGACAGGGGGCGCTCACTGAAGCTTTCTTT	CATGQGALTEAFF
TRBV9	TRBJ1-1	.	few	TGTGCCAGCAGCGTCTCAGGGACTAGGACTGAAGCTTTCTTT	CASSVSGTRTEAFF
TRBV6-1	TRBJ2-5	TRBD2	.	TGTGCCAGCAGTGAAGTGGCAGGGAGGGGGACCCAGTACTTC	CASSEVAGRGTQYF
TRBV2	TRBJ1-1	TRBD1	once	TGTGCCAGCAGTGCGGACAGGGGCATCACTGAAGCTTTCTTT	CASSADRGITEAFF
TRBV7-2	TRBJ2-3	.	.	TGTGCCAGCAGCCCGAGGCCGGCGAGTGCGGGAACAGATACGCAGTATTTT	CASSPRPASAGTDTQYF